The clone carrying this T cell receptor beta chain occurred a few times. Its antigen is unknown. This sample was taken from a study of shared clonotypes between healthy human individuals. Researchers divided each subset's genomic DNA evenly across several immunoSEQ plates. Produced via immunoSEQ multiplex PCR; TCRdb's table is partial and in-frame only. This table has some 2.1 million clones, approximately 95% appearing once. Naive CD8 cells lacked CD45RO and underwent positive selection for CCR7, leaving out terminally differentiated effector memory CD45RA+ cells. Germline V CDR1 and CDR2: MNHEY, SMNVEV (reference sequence). CDR3 size: 14 residues. The ends lost 6 bases at V and 5 bases at J; junction bases unmatched: 5. Overall study findings and caveats: The represented genetic and exposure-history diversity was limited by the small number of donors.

This clonotype was obtained from a man between 18 and 35 years old in good health. The chain links TRBV27 to TRBJ2-2; 8 nucleotides match TRBD1. The sequencing sample was made of naive CD8+ T cells sorted from blood. The DNA of the CDR3 is TGTGCCAGCAGAGACAGGGGTGCGACCGGGGAGCTGTTTTTT. Translation: CASRDRGATGELFF.